This TCR beta chain was identified in a study of blood T cells in healthy people across ages. Next came a second PCR, run for about 6 to 12 cycles, which used a sample-barcoded 5' primer along with a J-beta primer mix. In TCRdb, the 5' RACE reads were re-called with MiXCR into one record per CDR3 protein. The table has about 1.6 million distinct CDR3 sequences, about 32% seen once. This CDR3 is 17 amino acids long. This clonotype was counted between two and nine times. The TCR comes from a woman in her 30s in good health. The chain combines TRBV21-1 with TRBJ2-1. TRBV21-1 is a pseudogene locus. The specimen sequenced was blood. The CDR3 spells CASSKPAFQFPYNEQFF. CDR3 DNA sequence: TGTGCCAGCAGCAAACCGGCGTTTCAATTCCCCTACAATGAGCAGTTCTTC.